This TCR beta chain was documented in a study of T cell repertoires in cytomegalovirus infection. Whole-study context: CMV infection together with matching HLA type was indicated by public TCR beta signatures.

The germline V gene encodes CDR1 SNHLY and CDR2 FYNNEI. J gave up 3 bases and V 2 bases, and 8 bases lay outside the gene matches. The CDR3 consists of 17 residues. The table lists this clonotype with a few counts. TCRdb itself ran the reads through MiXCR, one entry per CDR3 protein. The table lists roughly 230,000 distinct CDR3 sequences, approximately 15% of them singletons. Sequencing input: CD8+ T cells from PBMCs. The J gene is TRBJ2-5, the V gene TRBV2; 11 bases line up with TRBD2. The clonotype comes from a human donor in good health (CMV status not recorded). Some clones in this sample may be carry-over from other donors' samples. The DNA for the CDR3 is TGTGCCAGCAGTGAATATGGGACTAGCGGTTCTAAAGAGACCCAGTACTTC. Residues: CASSEYGTSGSKETQYF. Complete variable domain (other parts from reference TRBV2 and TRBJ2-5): EPEVTQTPSHQVTQMGQEVILRCVPISNHLYFYWYRQILGQKVEFLVSFYNNEISEKSEIFDDQFSVERPDGSNFTLKIRSTKLEDSAMYFCASSEYGTSGSKETQYFGPGTRLLVL.